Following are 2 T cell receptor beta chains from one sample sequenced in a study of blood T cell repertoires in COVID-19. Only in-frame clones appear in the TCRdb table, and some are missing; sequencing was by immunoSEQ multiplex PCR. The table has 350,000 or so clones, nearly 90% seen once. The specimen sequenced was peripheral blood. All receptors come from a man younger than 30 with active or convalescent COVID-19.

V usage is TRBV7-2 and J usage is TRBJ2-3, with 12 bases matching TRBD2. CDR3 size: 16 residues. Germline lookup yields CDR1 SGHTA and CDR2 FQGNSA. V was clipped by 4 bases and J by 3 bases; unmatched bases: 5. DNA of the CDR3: TGTGCCAGCAGCTCAACTAGCGGGAGGCAGACAGATACGCAGTATTTT. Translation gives CASSSTSGRQTDTQYF.

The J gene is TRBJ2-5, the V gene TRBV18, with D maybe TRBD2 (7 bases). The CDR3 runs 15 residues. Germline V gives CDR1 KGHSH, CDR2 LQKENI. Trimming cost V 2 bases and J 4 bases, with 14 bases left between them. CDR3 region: CASSPSARGAETQYF. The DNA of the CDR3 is TGTGCCAGCTCACCATCTGCTCGGGGGGCAGAGACCCAGTACTTC.